This T cell receptor (beta chain) was sequenced during a study of blood T cell repertoires in COVID-19 (dated by TCRdb to about 2020). With respect to the entire study: Samples covering the acute and convalescent phases of COVID-19 were provided by collaborators in the United States, Italy and Spain. The prospective study material was composed of cDNA or gDNA derived from T cells, B-cell-depleted T cells, or PBMCs. Deeply sampled blood TCRbeta repertoires from subjects exposed to, actively infected with, or recovered from COVID-19 were included in the dataset. The repertoires were made available in a free public database intended to serve as a resource for research on the immune response to SARS-CoV-2. Samples were obtained from the ongoing ImmuneRACE study (first 160 participants) and from about 1,300 subjects provided by 6 global collaborators. Sample metadata almost always included a de-identified subject ID, COVID-19 status, age in years and sex. Where HLA class I and class II types were available, the types were taken from metadata supplied by the sample provider, not from assay-based typing. Study-level results and caveats: Clinical and demographic metadata were provided uncurated, with the amount varying by source and participant.

Comments on this clone: Its antigen remains unidentified. No much larger clone is present one base from it, and per-base qualities are unavailable.

CDR1 SNHLY and CDR2 FYNNEI are derived from the germline V gene. The V end gives up 6 bases and the J end 6 bases, leaving 3 bases in the junction not matched to a gene. Measured from the cysteine to the phenylalanine, the CDR3 is 14 residues long. Only CDR3 DNA remains: 42 bases, in frame from the first base. A second Seattle source provided samples from volunteer blood donors who had recovered from COVID-19. The collaborating institutions used their own protocols to collect whole blood in K2EDTA tubes. Collaborator samples were shipped for TCRbeta analysis as frozen whole blood, isolated PBMCs, or DNA extracted from either sample type. TCRbeta CDR3 regions were amplified from genomic DNA by means of the immunoSEQ Assay, a bias-controlled multiplex PCR. The study's own analysis went as follows. Within the assay, amplification of reference gene primers was used to estimate how many nucleated cells each sample contained. To quantify the absolute abundance of each unique TCRbeta CDR3 rearrangement, sequence reads were collapsed and filtered. For each sample, productive Simpson clonality was calculated as the square root of Simpson's diversity index across productive rearrangements. Drawn from immuneACCESS, this table holds only the in-frame rearrangements with V and J called that TCRdb kept. Clones are partly lost; checked studies trace under half to an unresolved V gene and leave the rest unexplained. That table gives V, J and clone size, and the DNA gave D and trimming. The sample table holds about 240,000 clones, of which 87% were seen once. The ten largest make up 6% to 9% of the sample.

The TCR was taken from a man aged 55-75 years who had recovered from COVID-19. This chain is built from TRBV2 and TRBJ2-2; TRBD1 lines up with 11 middle nucleotides. Specimen: peripheral blood. CDR3 sequence: CASRPGQGAGELFF. The DNA sequence is as follows: TGTGCCAGCAGACCGGGACAGGGGGCCGGGGAGCTGTTTTTT.